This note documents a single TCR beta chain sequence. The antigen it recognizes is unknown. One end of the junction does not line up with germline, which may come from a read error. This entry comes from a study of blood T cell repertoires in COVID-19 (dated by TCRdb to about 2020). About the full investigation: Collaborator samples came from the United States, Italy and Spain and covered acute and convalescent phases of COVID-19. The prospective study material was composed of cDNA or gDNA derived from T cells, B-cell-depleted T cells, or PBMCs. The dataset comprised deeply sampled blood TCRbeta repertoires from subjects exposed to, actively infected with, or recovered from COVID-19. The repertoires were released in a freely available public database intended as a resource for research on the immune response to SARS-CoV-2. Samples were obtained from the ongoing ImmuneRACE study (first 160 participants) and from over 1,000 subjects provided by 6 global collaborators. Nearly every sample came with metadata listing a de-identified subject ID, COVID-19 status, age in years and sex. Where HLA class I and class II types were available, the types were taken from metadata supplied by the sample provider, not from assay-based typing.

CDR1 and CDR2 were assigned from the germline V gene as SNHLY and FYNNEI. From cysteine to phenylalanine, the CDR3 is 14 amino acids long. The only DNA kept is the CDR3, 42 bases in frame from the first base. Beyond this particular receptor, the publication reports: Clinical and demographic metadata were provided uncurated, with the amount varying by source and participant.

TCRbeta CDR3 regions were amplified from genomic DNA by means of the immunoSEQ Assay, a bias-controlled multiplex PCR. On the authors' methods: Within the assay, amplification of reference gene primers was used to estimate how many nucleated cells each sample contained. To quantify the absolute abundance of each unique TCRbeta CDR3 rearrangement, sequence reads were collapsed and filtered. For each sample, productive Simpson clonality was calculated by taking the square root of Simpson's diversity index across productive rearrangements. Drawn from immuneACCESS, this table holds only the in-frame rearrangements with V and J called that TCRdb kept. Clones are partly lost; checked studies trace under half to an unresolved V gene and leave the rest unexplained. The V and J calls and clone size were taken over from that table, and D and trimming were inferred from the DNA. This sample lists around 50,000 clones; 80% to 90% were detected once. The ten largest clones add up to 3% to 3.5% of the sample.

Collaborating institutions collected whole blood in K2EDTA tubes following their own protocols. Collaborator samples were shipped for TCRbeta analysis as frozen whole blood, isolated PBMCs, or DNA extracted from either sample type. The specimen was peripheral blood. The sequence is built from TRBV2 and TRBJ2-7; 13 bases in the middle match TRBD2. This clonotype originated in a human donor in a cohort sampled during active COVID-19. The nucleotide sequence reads TGTGCCAGCAGCGCGGGACTAGCGGGACCAACTCGGTCCTTC. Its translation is CASSAGLAGPTRSF.